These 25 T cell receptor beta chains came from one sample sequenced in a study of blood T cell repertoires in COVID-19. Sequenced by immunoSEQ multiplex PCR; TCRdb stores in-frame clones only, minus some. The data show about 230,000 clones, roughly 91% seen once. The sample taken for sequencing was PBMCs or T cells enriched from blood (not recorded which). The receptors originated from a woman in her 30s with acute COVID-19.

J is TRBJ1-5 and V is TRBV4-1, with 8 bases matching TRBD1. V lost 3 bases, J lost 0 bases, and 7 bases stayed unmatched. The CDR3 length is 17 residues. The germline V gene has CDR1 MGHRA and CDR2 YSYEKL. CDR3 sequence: CASSHGNRGDSNQPQHF. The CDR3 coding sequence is TGCGCCAGCAGCCACGGAAACAGGGGGGATAGCAATCAGCCCCAGCATTTT.

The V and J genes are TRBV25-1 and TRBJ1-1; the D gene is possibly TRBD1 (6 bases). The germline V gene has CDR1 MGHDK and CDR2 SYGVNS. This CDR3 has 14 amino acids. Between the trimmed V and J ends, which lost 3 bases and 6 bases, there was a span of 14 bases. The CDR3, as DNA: TGTGCCAGCAGTGACAACAGGGTCGGGGCTGAAGCTTTCTTT. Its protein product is CASSDNRVGAEAFF.

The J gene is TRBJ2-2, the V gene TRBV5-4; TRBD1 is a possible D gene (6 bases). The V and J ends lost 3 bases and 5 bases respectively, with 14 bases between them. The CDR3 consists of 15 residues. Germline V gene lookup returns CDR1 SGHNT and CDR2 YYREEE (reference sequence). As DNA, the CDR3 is TGTGCCAGCAGCTCGCGAACCCAGGGGACCGGGGAGCTGTTTTTT. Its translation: CASSSRTQGTGELFF.

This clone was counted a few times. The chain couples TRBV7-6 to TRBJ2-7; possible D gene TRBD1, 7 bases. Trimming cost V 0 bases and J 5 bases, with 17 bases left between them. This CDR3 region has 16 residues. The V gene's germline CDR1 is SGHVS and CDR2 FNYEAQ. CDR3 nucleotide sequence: TGTGCCAGCAGCTTAGCGGGGGGACAGTATACCCACGAGCAGTACTTC. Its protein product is CASSLAGGQYTHEQYF.

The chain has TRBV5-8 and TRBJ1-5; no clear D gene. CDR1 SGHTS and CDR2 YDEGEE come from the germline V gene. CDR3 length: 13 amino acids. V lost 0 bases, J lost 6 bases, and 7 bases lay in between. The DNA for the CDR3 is TGTGCCAGCAGCTTGGTCGCCAGTCAGCCCCAGCATTTT. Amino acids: CASSLVASQPQHF.

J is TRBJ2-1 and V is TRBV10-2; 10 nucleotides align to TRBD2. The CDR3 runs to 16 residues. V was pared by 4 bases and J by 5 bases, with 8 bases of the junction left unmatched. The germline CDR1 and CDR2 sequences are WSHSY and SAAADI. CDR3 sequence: CASSVSPSGGNNEQFF. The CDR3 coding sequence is TGCGCCAGCAGTGTCTCCCCTAGCGGGGGTAACAATGAGCAGTTCTTC.

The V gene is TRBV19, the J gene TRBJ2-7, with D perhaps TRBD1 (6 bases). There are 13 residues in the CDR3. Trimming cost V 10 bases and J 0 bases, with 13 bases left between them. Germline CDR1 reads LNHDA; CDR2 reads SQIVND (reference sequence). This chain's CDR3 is CATSSRGSYEQYF. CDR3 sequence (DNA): TGTGCCACCAGCTCCAGGGGCTCCTACGAGCAGTACTTC.

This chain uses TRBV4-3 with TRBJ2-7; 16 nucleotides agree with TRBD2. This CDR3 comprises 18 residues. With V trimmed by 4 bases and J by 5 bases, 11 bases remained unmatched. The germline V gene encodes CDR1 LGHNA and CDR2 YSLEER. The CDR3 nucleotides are TGCGCCAGCAGCCTTGGTTTGGGACTAGCGGGGGGGGAAGACGAGCAGTACTTC. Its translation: CASSLGLGLAGGEDEQYF.

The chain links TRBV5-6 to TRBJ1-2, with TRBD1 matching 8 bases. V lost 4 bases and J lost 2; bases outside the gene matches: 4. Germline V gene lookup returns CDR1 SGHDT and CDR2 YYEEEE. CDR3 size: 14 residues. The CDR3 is CASSTGQANYGYTF. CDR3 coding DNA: TGTGCCAGCAGCACGGGACAGGCAAACTATGGCTACACCTTC.

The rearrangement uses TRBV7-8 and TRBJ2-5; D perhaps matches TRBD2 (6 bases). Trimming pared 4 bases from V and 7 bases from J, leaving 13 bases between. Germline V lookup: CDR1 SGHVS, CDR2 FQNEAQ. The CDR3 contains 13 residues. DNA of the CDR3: TGTGCCAGCAGCTGGGGAGGTTCGGGGACCCAGTACTTC. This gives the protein CASSWGGSGTQYF.

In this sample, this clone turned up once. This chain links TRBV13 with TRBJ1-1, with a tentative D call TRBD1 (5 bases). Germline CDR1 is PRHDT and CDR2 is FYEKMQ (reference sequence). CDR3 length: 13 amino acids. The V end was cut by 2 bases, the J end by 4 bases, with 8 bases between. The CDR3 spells CASSLSGSTEAFF. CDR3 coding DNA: TGTGCCAGCAGCTTATCAGGGTCCACTGAAGCTTTCTTT.

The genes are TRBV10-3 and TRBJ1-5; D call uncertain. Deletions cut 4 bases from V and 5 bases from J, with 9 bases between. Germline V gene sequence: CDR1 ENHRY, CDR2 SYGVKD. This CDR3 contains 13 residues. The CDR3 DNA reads TGTGCCATCAGTGTTGCGGGAGATCAGCCCCAGCATTTT. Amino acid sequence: CAISVAGDQPQHF.

This CDR3 is CASRWAKDTEAFF. The CDR3 nucleotides are TGTGCCAGCAGGTGGGCAAAGGACACTGAAGCTTTCTTT. This chain uses TRBV12-3 or TRBV12-4 with TRBJ1-1; D remains unclear. There are 13 residues in the CDR3. Trimming cost V 6 bases and J 3 bases, with 11 bases left between them.

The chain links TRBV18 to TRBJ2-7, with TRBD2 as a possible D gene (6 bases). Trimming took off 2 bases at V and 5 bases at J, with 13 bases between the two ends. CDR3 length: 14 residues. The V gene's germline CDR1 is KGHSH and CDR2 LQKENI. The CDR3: CASSPALAGNEQYF. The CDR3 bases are TGTGCCAGCTCACCAGCACTAGCTGGGAACGAGCAGTACTTC.

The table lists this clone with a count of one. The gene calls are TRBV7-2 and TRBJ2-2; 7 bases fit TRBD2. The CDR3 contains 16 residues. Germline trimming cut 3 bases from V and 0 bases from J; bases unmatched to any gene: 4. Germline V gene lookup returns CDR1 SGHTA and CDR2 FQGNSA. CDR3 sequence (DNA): TGTGCCAGCAGCTTTGCGGGGGTTTCGAACACCGGGGAGCTGTTTTTT. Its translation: CASSFAGVSNTGELFF.

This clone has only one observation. The CDR3 DNA sequence: TGTGCCAGCAGTCCAATTAGCGGGGGGGGCACAGATACGCAGTATTTT. Protein sequence: CASSPISGGGTDTQYF. The rearrangement links TRBV6-4 to TRBJ2-3, with 11 bases aligning to TRBD2. With V trimmed by 5 bases and J by 1 base, 5 bases remained unmatched. There are 16 residues in the CDR3. Germline CDR1 MRHNA, CDR2 SNTAGT.

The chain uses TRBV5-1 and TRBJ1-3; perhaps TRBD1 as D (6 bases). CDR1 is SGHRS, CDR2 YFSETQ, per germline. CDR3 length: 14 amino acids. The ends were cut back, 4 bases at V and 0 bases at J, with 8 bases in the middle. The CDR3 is CASSGGASGNTIYF. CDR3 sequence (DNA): TGCGCCAGCAGCGGGGGGGCCTCTGGAAACACCATATATTTT.

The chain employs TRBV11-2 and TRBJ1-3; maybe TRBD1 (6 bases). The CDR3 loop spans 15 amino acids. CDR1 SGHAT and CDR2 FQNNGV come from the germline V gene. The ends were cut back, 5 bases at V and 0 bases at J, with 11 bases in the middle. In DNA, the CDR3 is TGTGCCAGCAGCGAAGACAGGTCCTCTGGAAACACCATATATTTT. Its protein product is CASSEDRSSGNTIYF.

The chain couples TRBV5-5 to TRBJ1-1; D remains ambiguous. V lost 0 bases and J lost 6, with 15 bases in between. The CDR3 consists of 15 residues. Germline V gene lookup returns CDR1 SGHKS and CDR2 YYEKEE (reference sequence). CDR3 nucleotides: TGTGCCAGCAGCTTGGGGGCAACCTCCGGCCCTGAAGCTTTCTTT. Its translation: CASSLGATSGPEAFF.

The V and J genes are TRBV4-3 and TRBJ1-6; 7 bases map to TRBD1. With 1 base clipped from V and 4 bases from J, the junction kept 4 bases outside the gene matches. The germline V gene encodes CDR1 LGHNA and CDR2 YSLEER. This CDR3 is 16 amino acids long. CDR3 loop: CASSQVTQGYNSPLHF. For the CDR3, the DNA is TGCGCCAGCAGCCAAGTTACACAGGGGTATAATTCACCCCTCCACTTT.

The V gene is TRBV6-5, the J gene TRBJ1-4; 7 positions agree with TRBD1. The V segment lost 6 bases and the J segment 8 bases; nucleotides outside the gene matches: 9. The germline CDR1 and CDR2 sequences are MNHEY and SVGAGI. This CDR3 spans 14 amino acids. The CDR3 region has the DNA TGTGCCAGCAGGAAGGGGGCGCTTAGGGAAAAACTGTTTTTT. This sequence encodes CASRKGALREKLFF.

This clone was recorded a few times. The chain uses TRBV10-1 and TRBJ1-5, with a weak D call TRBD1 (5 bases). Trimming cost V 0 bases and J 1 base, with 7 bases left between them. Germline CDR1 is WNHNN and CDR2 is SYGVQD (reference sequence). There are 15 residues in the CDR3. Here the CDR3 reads CASSESEGSNQPQHF. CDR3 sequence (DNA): TGCGCCAGCAGTGAGTCGGAGGGGAGCAATCAGCCCCAGCATTTT.

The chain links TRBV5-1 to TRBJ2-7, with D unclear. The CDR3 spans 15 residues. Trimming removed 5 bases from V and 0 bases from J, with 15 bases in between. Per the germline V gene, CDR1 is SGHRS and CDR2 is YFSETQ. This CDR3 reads CASRGSGPYSYEQYF. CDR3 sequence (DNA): TGCGCCAGCAGGGGTTCTGGGCCGTACTCCTACGAGCAGTACTTC.

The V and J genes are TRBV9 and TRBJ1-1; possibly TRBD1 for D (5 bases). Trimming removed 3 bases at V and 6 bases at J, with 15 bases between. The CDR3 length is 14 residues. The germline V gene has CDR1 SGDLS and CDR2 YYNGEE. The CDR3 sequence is CASSARGSVAEAFF. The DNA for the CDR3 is TGTGCCAGCAGCGCACGGGGGTCTGTGGCTGAAGCTTTCTTT.

The DNA for the CDR3 is TGTGCCAGCAGTCCCCCGGGACTAGCGGGGGGGGAGACCCAGTACTTC. This translates into CASSPPGLAGGETQYF. The chain combines TRBV28 with TRBJ2-5, with TRBD2 identical over 16 bases. The CDR3 spans 16 residues. J lost 5 bases, V lost 5 bases, and 5 bases had no gene match. CDR1 is MDHEN, CDR2 SYDVKM, per germline. The entire variable domain, with the rest obtained from reference TRBV28 and TRBJ2-5, is as follows: DVKVTQSSRYLVKRTGEKVFLECVQDMDHENMFWYRQDPGLGLRLIYFSYDVKMKEKGDIPEGYSVSREKKERFSLILESASTNQTSMYLCASSPPGLAGGETQYFGPGTRLLVL.